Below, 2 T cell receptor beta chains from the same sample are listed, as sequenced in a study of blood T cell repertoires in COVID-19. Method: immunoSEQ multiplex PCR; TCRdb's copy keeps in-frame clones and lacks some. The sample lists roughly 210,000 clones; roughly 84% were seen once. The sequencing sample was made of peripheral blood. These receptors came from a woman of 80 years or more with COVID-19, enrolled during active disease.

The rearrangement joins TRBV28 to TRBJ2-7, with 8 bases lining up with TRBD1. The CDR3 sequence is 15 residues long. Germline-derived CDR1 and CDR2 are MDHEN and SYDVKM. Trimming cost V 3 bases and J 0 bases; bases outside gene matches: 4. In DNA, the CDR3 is TGTGCCAGCAGTTTTCCCGGGACAGGCTCCTACGAGCAGTACTTC. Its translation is CASSFPGTGSYEQYF.

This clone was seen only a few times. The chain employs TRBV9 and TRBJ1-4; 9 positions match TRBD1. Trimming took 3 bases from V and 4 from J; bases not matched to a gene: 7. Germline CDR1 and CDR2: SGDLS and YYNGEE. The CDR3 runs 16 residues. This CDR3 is CASSGGTGSSNEKLFF. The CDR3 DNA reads TGTGCCAGCAGCGGAGGGACAGGGAGTAGTAATGAAAAACTGTTTTTT. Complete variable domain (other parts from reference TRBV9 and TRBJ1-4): DSGVTQTPKHLITATGQRVTLRCSPRSGDLSVYWYQQSLDQGLQFLIQYYNGEERAKGNILERFSAQQFPDLHSELNLSSLELGDSALYFCASSGGTGSSNEKLFFGSGTQLSVL.